A selection of T cell receptor beta chains follows, all from one sample in a study of blood T cell repertoires in COVID-19. The table came from immunoSEQ multiplex PCR; TCRdb's copy has only in-frame clones and leaves some out. The table has some 270,000 clones, 90% seen once. The sample comprised PBMCs or T cells enriched from blood (not recorded which). The receptors shown here come from a woman aged 25 to 39 with acute COVID-19. Each CDR3 is given with its conserved first and last residue. The D gene is left open where the match is weak. Rows give clone size only sometimes, using once, few, many, or a class for an expanded clone.

J gene: TRBJ1-2; CDR3 length: 14; D gene: TRBD1; V gene: TRBV5-6; clone size: once; CDR3 protein: CASNPGQGNYGYTF; CDR3 DNA: TGTGCCAGCAATCCGGGACAGGGGAACTATGGCTACACCTTC
J gene: TRBJ1-5; CDR3 length: 14; D gene: TRBD1; V gene: TRBV27; clone size: -; CDR3 protein: CASSFGQVNQPQHF; CDR3 DNA: TGTGCCAGCAGTTTCGGACAGGTCAATCAGCCCCAGCATTTT
J gene: TRBJ2-2; CDR3 length: 15; D gene: -; V gene: TRBV19; clone size: -; CDR3 protein: CASSQSGTNTGELFF; CDR3 DNA: TGTGCCAGTAGTCAGAGCGGGACAAACACCGGGGAGCTGTTTTTT
J gene: TRBJ1-5; CDR3 length: 16; D gene: TRBD1; V gene: TRBV19; clone size: -; CDR3 protein: CASTQWAGGQGQPQHF; CDR3 DNA: TGTGCCAGTACCCAATGGGCAGGGGGACAAGGGCAGCCCCAGCATTTT
J gene: TRBJ2-5; CDR3 length: 14; D gene: TRBD2; V gene: TRBV19; clone size: -; CDR3 protein: CASSASGISETQYF; CDR3 DNA: TGTGCCAGTTCTGCTAGCGGGATCAGTGAGACCCAGTACTTC
J gene: TRBJ2-2; CDR3 length: 18; D gene: -; V gene: TRBV14; clone size: -; CDR3 protein: CASSQAPRGGRGTGELFF; CDR3 DNA: TGTGCCAGCAGCCAAGCCCCGAGGGGGGGCCGAGGCACCGGGGAGCTGTTTTTT
J gene: TRBJ1-5; CDR3 length: 16; D gene: TRBD1; V gene: TRBV2; clone size: -; CDR3 protein: CASSAQGQGNGQPQHF; CDR3 DNA: TGTGCCAGCAGTGCCCAGGGACAGGGAAACGGTCAGCCCCAGCATTTT
J gene: TRBJ1-3; CDR3 length: 16; D gene: -; V gene: TRBV10-2; clone size: -; CDR3 protein: CASSDGGRSSGNTIYF; CDR3 DNA: TGCGCCAGCAGTGATGGAGGCAGAAGCTCTGGAAACACCATATATTTT
J gene: TRBJ1-2; CDR3 length: 13; D gene: -; V gene: TRBV12-3/TRBV12-4; clone size: few; CDR3 protein: CASTLAREYGYTF; CDR3 DNA: TGTGCCAGCACCCTAGCACGGGAATATGGCTACACCTTC
J gene: TRBJ2-5; CDR3 length: 19; D gene: TRBD1; V gene: TRBV5-6; clone size: -; CDR3 protein: CASSLDVKAGGRLGETQYF; CDR3 DNA: TGTGCCAGCAGCTTGGACGTAAAAGCAGGGGGCCGCCTGGGTGAGACCCAGTACTTC
J gene: TRBJ2-1; CDR3 length: 12; D gene: TRBD2; V gene: TRBV3-1/TRBV3-2; clone size: -; CDR3 protein: CASSLAGAGQFF; CDR3 DNA: TGTGCCAGCAGCTTAGCGGGAGCTGGGCAGTTCTTC
J gene: TRBJ1-6; CDR3 length: 15; D gene: TRBD1; V gene: TRBV27; clone size: few; CDR3 protein: CASSSRKGQNSPLHF; CDR3 DNA: TGTGCCAGCAGTTCGAGAAAGGGACAGAATTCACCCCTCCACTTT
J gene: TRBJ2-1; CDR3 length: 15; D gene: -; V gene: TRBV13; clone size: -; CDR3 protein: CASSQWGRSYNEQFF; CDR3 DNA: TGTGCCAGCAGCCAGTGGGGGAGGTCCTACAATGAGCAGTTCTTC
J gene: TRBJ1-5; CDR3 length: 13; D gene: -; V gene: TRBV11-2; clone size: -; CDR3 protein: CASSLSQEGVQHF; CDR3 DNA: TGTGCCAGCAGCCTTTCGCAGGAAGGGGTCCAGCATTTT
J gene: TRBJ1-4; CDR3 length: 14; D gene: -; V gene: TRBV28; clone size: -; CDR3 protein: CASSLGQFNEKLFF; CDR3 DNA: TGTGCCAGCAGCCTAGGACAGTTTAATGAAAAACTGTTTTTT
J gene: TRBJ2-7; CDR3 length: 14; D gene: TRBD2; V gene: TRBV2; clone size: -; CDR3 protein: CVFQAGGPSYEQYF; CDR3 DNA: TGTGTTTTCCAAGCGGGAGGGCCCTCCTACGAGCAGTACTTC
J gene: TRBJ1-5; CDR3 length: 16; D gene: -; V gene: TRBV6-5; clone size: -; CDR3 protein: CASSYSGDIGNQPQHF; CDR3 DNA: TGTGCCAGCAGTTACTCGGGGGACATCGGGAATCAGCCCCAGCATTTT
J gene: TRBJ1-4; CDR3 length: 20; D gene: -; V gene: TRBV28; clone size: -; CDR3 protein: CASSPFILKRGQGFNEKLFF; CDR3 DNA: TGTGCCAGCAGTCCATTTATCCTTAAACGTGGGCAGGGGTTTAATGAAAAACTGTTTTTT
J gene: TRBJ2-1; CDR3 length: 19; D gene: TRBD2; V gene: TRBV18; clone size: -; CDR3 protein: CASSPWQTSGQTSYNEQFF; CDR3 DNA: TGTGCCAGCTCACCGTGGCAGACTAGCGGACAAACCTCCTACAATGAGCAGTTCTTC
J gene: TRBJ1-2; CDR3 length: 14; D gene: TRBD1; V gene: TRBV30; clone size: once; CDR3 protein: CAWSYSGQGKGYTF; CDR3 DNA: TGTGCCTGGAGCTACTCCGGACAGGGGAAAGGCTACACCTTC
J gene: TRBJ1-4; CDR3 length: 12; D gene: -; V gene: TRBV4-1; clone size: -; CDR3 protein: CASSQGAEKLFF; CDR3 DNA: TGCGCCAGCAGCCAGGGGGCTGAAAAACTGTTTTTT
J gene: TRBJ1-2; CDR3 length: 18; D gene: -; V gene: TRBV28; clone size: -; CDR3 protein: CASSLDPRLSNFFNGYTF; CDR3 DNA: TGTGCCAGCAGTTTAGATCCCAGGCTTTCCAACTTTTTTAATGGCTACACCTTC
J gene: TRBJ1-1; CDR3 length: 14; D gene: TRBD1; V gene: TRBV5-4; clone size: -; CDR3 protein: CASSEGQLNTEAFF; CDR3 DNA: TGTGCCAGCAGCGAGGGACAGTTGAACACTGAAGCTTTCTTT
J gene: TRBJ2-2; CDR3 length: 18; D gene: TRBD2; V gene: TRBV7-3; clone size: -; CDR3 protein: CASSSTPVAGGASGELFF; CDR3 DNA: TGTGCCAGCAGCTCGACCCCTGTGGCGGGAGGAGCCAGCGGGGAGCTGTTTTTT
J gene: TRBJ1-6; CDR3 length: 17; D gene: TRBD1; V gene: TRBV7-2; clone size: -; CDR3 protein: CASSLVGTAIYNSPLHF; CDR3 DNA: TGTGCCAGCAGCTTAGTTGGGACAGCTATCTATAATTCACCCCTCCACTTT
J gene: TRBJ1-5; CDR3 length: 12; D gene: -; V gene: TRBV6-1; clone size: -; CDR3 protein: CASSDGAEPQHF; CDR3 DNA: TGTGCCAGCAGTGATGGGGCAGAGCCCCAGCATTTT